The 19 T cell receptor beta chains below were found in one sample sequenced in a study of OX40 agonist ivuxolimab in advanced cancers. The table came from immunoSEQ multiplex PCR; TCRdb's copy has only in-frame clones and leaves some out. The sample holds roughly 70,000 clones; 70% to 90% are singletons and the top ten take approximately 1%. The sequenced sample was CD4+ or CD8+ T cells sorted from blood, obtained in a trial of the OX40 agonist ivuxolimab. The receptors derive from an adult with an advanced solid tumor such as melanoma, head and neck, liver or kidney cancer.

The J gene is TRBJ1-1, the V gene TRBV28, with 9 nucleotides matching TRBD1. There are 17 residues in the CDR3. The V segment lost 2 bases and the J segment 1 base; nucleotides outside the gene matches: 8. Germline-derived CDR1 and CDR2 are MDHEN and SYDVKM. The CDR3, as DNA: TGTGCCAGCAGTTTAGTAGTCCAGACAGGGGGGAACACTGAAGCTTTCTTT. This gives the protein CASSLVVQTGGNTEAFF.

The chain carries TRBV9 and TRBJ2-7; the D is unclear. Germline loops: CDR1 SGDLS, CDR2 YYNGEE. V was trimmed by 0 bases and J by 1 base, leaving 5 bases between them. This CDR3 has 13 residues. CDR3 residues: CASSVDISYEQYF. The CDR3 DNA sequence: TGTGCCAGCAGCGTAGATATTTCCTACGAGCAGTACTTC.

The sample holds a few counts of this clone. Written as DNA, the CDR3 is TGTGCCAGCAGCTTAGTAGGTTGGGCGGAAGAGACCCAGTACTTC. Amino acids: CASSLVGWAEETQYF. V and J are TRBV7-8 and TRBJ2-5, with D uncertain. In germline, CDR1 is SGHVS, CDR2 FQNEAQ. The CDR3 is 15 amino acids. The germline V and J ends were trimmed by 1 base and 3 bases, with 12 bases remaining between them. Variable domain in full (rest from reference TRBV7-8 and TRBJ2-5): GAGVSQSPRYKVAKRGQDVALRCDPISGHVSLFWYQQALGQGPEFLTYFQNEAQLDKSGLPSDRFFAERPEGSVSTLKIQRTQQEDSAVYLCASSLVGWAEETQYFGPGTRLLVL.

The chain has TRBV14 and TRBJ2-7; no firm D call. This CDR3 is built from 13 residues. Per germline, CDR1 SGHDN and CDR2 FVKESK. V shed 1 base and J shed 0 bases, with 4 bases lying between them. CDR3 nucleotides: TGTGCCAGCAGCCAAGTAAACTCCTACGAGCAGTACTTC. Its protein is CASSQVNSYEQYF.

This rearrangement joins TRBV10-2 to TRBJ1-5, with 7 bases matching TRBD1. The CDR3 has 15 residues. V lost 6 bases to trimming and J lost 5 bases; unmatched junction nucleotides: 10. Per the germline V gene, CDR1 is WSHSY and CDR2 is SAAADI. CDR3 coding DNA: TGCGCCAGCAGCCTCGACAGGGCCGACCATCAGCCCCAGCATTTT. Protein: CASSLDRADHQPQHF.

The rearrangement uses TRBV18 and TRBJ2-2, with TRBD2 matching 11 bases. V lost 9 bases and J lost 7; bases outside the gene matches: 16. CDR1 is KGHSH, CDR2 LQKENI, per germline. CDR3 length: 17 residues. CDR3 in amino acids: CASSPTSGGASDGELFF. Here the CDR3 DNA reads TGTGCCAGTTCTCCCACTAGCGGGGGCGCCAGCGACGGGGAGCTGTTTTTT.

The chain is built from TRBV1 and TRBJ2-7; the DNA was not used to check the table's D call, TRBD2. TRBV1 is a pseudogene. The CDR3 sequence is 16 residues long. The CDR3 here is CTSSQDRLAGDYEQYF. CDR3 bases: TGCACCAGCAGCCAAGATAGGCTAGCGGGGGACTACGAGCAGTACTTC.

The chain joins TRBV7-2 to TRBJ1-4; D not certain. V was trimmed by 5 bases and J by 3 bases, leaving 16 bases between them. This CDR3 has 16 residues. Germline V gene data show CDR1 as SGHTA and CDR2 as FQGNSA. The CDR3 DNA sequence: TGTGCCAGCAGCCCCTCGTCAGGACTCTCTAATGAAAAACTGTTTTTT. Amino acid sequence: CASSPSSGLSNEKLFF. Filled out from reference TRBV7-2 and TRBJ1-4, the complete variable domain reads GAGVSQSPSNKVTEKGKDVELRCDPISGHTALYWYRQSLGQGLEFLIYFQGNSAPDKSGLPSDRFSAERTGGSVSTLTIQRTQQEDSAVYLCASSPSSGLSNEKLFFGSGTQLSVL.

The chain employs TRBV5-4 and TRBJ2-2; D not certain. This CDR3 has 12 residues. Trimming removed 1 base from V and 8 bases from J, with 6 bases in between. From germline, CDR1 is SGHNT and CDR2 YYREEE (reference sequence). The CDR3 reads CASSLQVGELFF. In nucleotides, the CDR3 is TGTGCCAGCAGCTTGCAGGTTGGGGAGCTGTTTTTT.

This chain connects TRBV11-2 to TRBJ1-1; TRBD1 agrees at 7 bases. J lost 12 bases, V lost 1 base, and 26 bases had no gene match. CDR3 length: 19 residues. CDR1 is SGHAT and CDR2 is FQNNGV in the germline V gene. The CDR3, as DNA: TGTGCCAGCAGCTTAGTTTTAACAGGAGGTTACCAAAGGGGGCAAAGGTCTTTCTTT. It is translated as CASSLVLTGGYQRGQRSFF.

J is TRBJ2-1 and V is TRBV9; possible D gene TRBD2, 5 bases. V lost 0 bases and J 9 bases, leaving 16 bases between the germline ends. In germline, CDR1 is SGDLS, CDR2 YYNGEE. CDR3 size: 15 residues. CDR3 residues: CASSVVAGGVTEQFF. Here the CDR3 DNA reads TGTGCCAGCAGCGTAGTGGCAGGAGGAGTCACTGAGCAGTTCTTC.

This clone has a handful of counts. This sequence joins TRBV19 and TRBJ1-1; the D gene is possibly TRBD1 (6 bases). The CDR3 totals 14 residues. CDR1 LNHDA and CDR2 SQIVND come from the germline V gene (reference sequence). Trimming pared 7 bases from V and 1 base from J, leaving 13 bases between. CDR3 loop: CASTQRGKNTEAFF. As DNA, the CDR3 is TGTGCCAGTACTCAGAGGGGGAAGAACACTGAAGCTTTCTTT.

This clone was detected only a few times. This chain links TRBV2 with TRBJ1-2; a weak D match, TRBD1 (6 bases). CDR1 is SNHLY, CDR2 FYNNEI, per germline. The CDR3 spans 14 residues. The ends were cut back, 3 bases at V and 7 bases at J, with 15 bases in the middle. CDR3 residues: CASSEGRGAVGYTF. The CDR3 DNA reads as TGTGCCAGCAGTGAGGGCAGGGGAGCCGTTGGCTACACCTTC.

The gene calls are TRBV9 and TRBJ2-7; D is unresolved. The CDR3 is 14 amino acids. Germline assignment: CDR1 SGDLS and CDR2 YYNGEE. The V and J ends lost 1 base and 3 bases respectively, with 11 bases between them. CDR3 residues: CASSVTSGIYEQYF. In DNA form, the CDR3 reads TGTGCCAGCAGCGTAACATCCGGTATCTACGAGCAGTACTTC.

CDR3 protein: CASSSGSKQGNFYEQYF. CDR3 coding DNA: TGTGCCAGCAGCTCAGGGAGCAAACAGGGAAACTTCTACGAGCAGTACTTC. This rearrangement joins TRBV5-4 to TRBJ2-7; D might be TRBD1 (6 bases). CDR1 is SGHNT and CDR2 is YYREEE in the germline V gene (reference sequence). The CDR3 loop spans 17 amino acids. Trimming cost V 3 bases and J 3 bases, with 22 bases left between them.

The sample holds one count of this clone. The gene calls are TRBV11-2 and TRBJ2-2; D unclear. Germline CDR1 and CDR2: SGHAT and FQNNGV. V lost 5 bases, J lost 5 bases, and 12 bases lay in between. This CDR3 has 14 residues. The CDR3 nucleotides are TGTGCCAGCAGCCCCCCAACAAGGACCGGGGAGCTGTTTTTT. Its translation: CASSPPTRTGELFF.

CDR3 sequence (DNA): TGCAGCACCACAGGGTCTAACTATGGCTACACCTTC. It encodes CSTTGSNYGYTF. This rearrangement joins TRBV29-1 to TRBJ1-2; a weak D match, TRBD1 (6 bases). The CDR3 covers 12 residues. V gave up 8 bases and J gave up 0 bases, with 10 bases separating them. Germline V gene data show CDR1 as SQVTM and CDR2 as ANQGSEA.

This clone was detected only a few times. The rearrangement uses TRBV10-3 and TRBJ1-5; D not certain. The CDR3 consists of 13 residues. Trimming cost V 6 bases and J 2 bases, with 8 bases left between them. In germline, CDR1 is ENHRY, CDR2 SYGVKD. The CDR3 is CAIRREGNQPQHF. CDR3 bases: TGTGCCATCAGAAGGGAGGGCAATCAGCCCCAGCATTTT.

This chain connects TRBV2 to TRBJ2-3, with 7 bases that match TRBD1. The V and J ends lost 8 bases and 2 bases, in that order; junction bases with no gene match: 19. The CDR3 is 18 residues long. CDR1 is SNHLY, CDR2 FYNNEI, per germline. The CDR3 loop is CASGAWVLRTGSTDTQYF. Here the CDR3 DNA reads TGTGCCAGCGGGGCGTGGGTGCTAAGGACAGGTTCCACAGATACGCAGTATTTT. The full variable domain, in which reference TRBV2 and TRBJ2-3 provide the parts outside the CDR3, is EPEVTQTPSHQVTQMGQEVILRCVPISNHLYFYWYRQILGQKVEFLVSFYNNEISEKSEIFDDQFSVERPDGSNFTLKIRSTKLEDSAMYFCASGAWVLRTGSTDTQYFGPGTRLTVL.